These 9 T cell receptor beta chains came from one sample sequenced in a study of tumor and adjacent non-tumor tissue in lung cancer. A modified ARM-PCR protocol with three rounds of nested PCR amplified TCRbeta. MiXCR, applied by TCRdb to the multiplex PCR reads, yields one record per CDR3 protein. The data contain some 100,000 distinct CDR3 sequences, 65% of them seen just once; the ten biggest clones take up less than 20%. No cell sorting was done before RNA was extracted from the tissue. The normal lung tissue was taken more than 3 cm from the tumor edge. The sequencing input was distant non-tumor lung tissue. The receptors stem from a man aged 30 to 45 with non-small cell lung cancer.

A word on this clonotype: The junction departs from the called germline gene at one end, perhaps through a read error. The chain employs TRBV29-1 and TRBJ1-1, with D tentatively TRBD1 (5 bases). Germline CDR1 SQVTM, CDR2 ANQGSEA. The CDR3 covers 12 residues. The CDR3 reads CSVSVSLTGTFF. The CDR3 region has the DNA TGCAGCGTTTCGGTCTCCCTCACGGGGACTTTTTTT.

J is TRBJ2-5 and V is TRBV4-1; maybe TRBD2 (5 bases). V was clipped by 8 bases and J by 3 bases, with 16 bases between them. This CDR3 has 14 residues. Germline V lookup: CDR1 MGHRA, CDR2 YSYEKL. CDR3 sequence reads: CASQDRDEEETQYF. The CDR3 nucleotides read TGCGCCAGCCAAGATCGGGATGAGGAAGAGACCCAGTACTTC.

J is TRBJ2-1 and V is TRBV5-8; 9 nucleotides line up with TRBD2. Unmatched junction bases numbered 3, after V lost 0 bases and J lost 5 bases. The CDR3 sequence is 15 residues long. The V gene's germline CDR1 is SGHTS and CDR2 YDEGEE. Here the CDR3 reads CASSLGLAEDNEQFF. The CDR3, as DNA: TGTGCCAGCAGCTTGGGACTAGCGGAAGACAATGAGCAGTTCTTC.

In regard to this clonotype: Lacking the conserved final phenylalanine or tryptophan, this CDR3 likely reflects a read error. The V and J genes are TRBV29-1 and TRBJ1-4, with D possibly matching TRBD1 (6 bases). V lost 7 bases, J lost 4 bases, and 13 bases lay in between. There are 13 residues in the CDR3. In germline, CDR1 is SQVTM, CDR2 ANQGSEA. The CDR3 DNA follows: TGCAGCGCCCAGGGGCTGGGTAATGAAAAACTGTTTTCT. Protein product: CSAQGLGNEKLFS.

Turning to this clonotype: One end of the junction fails to match germline, which may point to a read error. The gene calls are TRBV4-3 and TRBJ2-2; 9 bases align to TRBD2. CDR3 length equals 15 residues. The germline V gene encodes CDR1 LGHNA and CDR2 YSLEER. The CDR3 loop is CANSQTSGTTGEPFF. CDR3 sequence (DNA): TGCGCCAACAGCCAGACTAGCGGTACTACCGGGGAGCCGTTTTTT.

This clonotype was observed many times. The chain recombines TRBV6-5 with TRBJ2-1; the match to TRBD1 covers 8 bases. CDR1 is MNHEY and CDR2 is SVGAGI in the germline V gene. The ends lost 2 bases at V and 6 bases at J; junction bases unmatched: 6. The CDR3 totals 15 residues. Here the CDR3 DNA reads TGTGCCAGCAGTTACAAACGGACAGGGCGCAATGAGCAGTTCTTC. Translated: CASSYKRTGRNEQFF.

A note on this clonotype: A single base separates this from a much larger clone, so it may be a read error. The chain couples TRBV20-1 to TRBJ2-7, with TRBD1 identical over 7 bases. Germline V gene sequence: CDR1 DFQATT, CDR2 SNEGSKA (reference sequence). There are 14 residues in the CDR3. As DNA, the CDR3 is TGCAGTGTTAGAAGGGGACAGCAAGTCTACGAGCAGTACTTC. This codes for CSVRRGQQVYEQYF.

Comment on this clonotype: This sequence may be a read error, since a much larger clone differs from it by one base. V gene TRBV24-1 combines with J gene TRBJ2-3; 11 nucleotides agree with TRBD1. The CDR3 is 15 amino acids. CDR1 KGHDR and CDR2 SFDVKD come from the germline V gene. CDR3 sequence: CVTSDRTGGKDTQYF. The CDR3 DNA is TGTGTCACCAGTGATCGGACAGGGGGCAAAGATACGCAGTATTTT.

On this clonotype: The junction does not match germline at one end; this may be a read error. The chain recombines TRBV4-3 with TRBJ2-5; TRBD1 aligns across 11 bases. This CDR3 contains 15 residues. Germline lookup yields CDR1 LGHNA and CDR2 YSLEER. CDR3 DNA: TGCGCCAACAGCCAGGGGGGACAGGGGGAAGAGACCCAGTACTTC. This sequence encodes CANSQGGQGEETQYF.